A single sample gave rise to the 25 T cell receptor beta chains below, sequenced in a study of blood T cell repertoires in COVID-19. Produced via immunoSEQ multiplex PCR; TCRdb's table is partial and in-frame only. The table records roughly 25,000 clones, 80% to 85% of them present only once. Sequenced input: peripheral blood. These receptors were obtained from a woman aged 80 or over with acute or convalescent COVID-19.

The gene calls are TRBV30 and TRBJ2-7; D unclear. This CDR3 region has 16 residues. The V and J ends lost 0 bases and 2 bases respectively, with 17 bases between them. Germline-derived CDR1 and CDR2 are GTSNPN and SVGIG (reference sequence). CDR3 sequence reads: CAWSVPALGYTYEQYF. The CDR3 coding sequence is TGTGCCTGGAGTGTACCCGCCCTGGGCTATACCTACGAGCAGTACTTC. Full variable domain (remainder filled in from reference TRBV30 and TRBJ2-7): SQTIHQWPATLVQPVGSPLSLECTVEGTSNPNLYWYRQAAGRGLQLLFYSVGIGQISSEVPQNLSASRPQDRQFILSSKKLLLSDSGFYLCAWSVPALGYTYEQYFGPGTRLTVT.

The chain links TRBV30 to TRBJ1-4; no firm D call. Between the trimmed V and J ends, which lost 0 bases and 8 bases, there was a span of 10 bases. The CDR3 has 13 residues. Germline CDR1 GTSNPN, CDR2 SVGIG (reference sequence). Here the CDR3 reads CAWSVVAREKLFF. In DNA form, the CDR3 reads TGTGCCTGGAGTGTGGTGGCGCGGGAAAAACTGTTTTTT.

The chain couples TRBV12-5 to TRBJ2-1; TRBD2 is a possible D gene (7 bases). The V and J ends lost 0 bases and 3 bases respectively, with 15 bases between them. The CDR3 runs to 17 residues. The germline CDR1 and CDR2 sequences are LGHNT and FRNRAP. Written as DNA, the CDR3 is TGTGCTAGTGGTTTGGTACGAGGGGGGGAGGTCTACAATGAGCAGTTCTTC. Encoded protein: CASGLVRGGEVYNEQFF. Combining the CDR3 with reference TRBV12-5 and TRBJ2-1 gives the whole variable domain DARVTQTPRHKVTEMGQEVTMRCQPILGHNTVFWYRQTMMQGLELLAYFRNRAPLDDSGMPKDRFSAEMPDATLATLKIQPSEPRDSAVYFCASGLVRGGEVYNEQFFGPGTRLTVL.

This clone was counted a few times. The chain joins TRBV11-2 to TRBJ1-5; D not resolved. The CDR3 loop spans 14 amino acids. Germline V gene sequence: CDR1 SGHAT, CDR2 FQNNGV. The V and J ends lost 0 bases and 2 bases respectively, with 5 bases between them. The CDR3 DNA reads TGTGCCAGCAGCTTAGAGGCGGGCAATCAGCCCCAGCATTTT. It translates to CASSLEAGNQPQHF.

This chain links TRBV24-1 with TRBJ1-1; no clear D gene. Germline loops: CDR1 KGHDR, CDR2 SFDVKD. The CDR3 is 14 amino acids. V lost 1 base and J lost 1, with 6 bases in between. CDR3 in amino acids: CATSDFARNTEAFF. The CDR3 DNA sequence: TGTGCCACCAGTGATTTCGCCAGGAACACTGAAGCTTTCTTT.

The CDR3 is CAWSGPSGVETQYF. The DNA for the CDR3 is TGTGCCTGGAGTGGCCCCAGCGGGGTTGAGACCCAGTACTTC. The gene calls are TRBV30 and TRBJ2-5; 7 bases align to TRBD2. From germline, CDR1 is GTSNPN and CDR2 SVGIG (reference sequence). Unmatched junction bases numbered 7, after V lost 1 base and J lost 5 bases. The CDR3 sequence is 14 residues long.

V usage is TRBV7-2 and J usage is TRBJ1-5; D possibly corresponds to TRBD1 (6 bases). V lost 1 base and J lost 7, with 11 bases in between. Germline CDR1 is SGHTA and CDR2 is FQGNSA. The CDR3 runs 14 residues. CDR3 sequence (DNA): TGTGCCAGCAGCTTAGGACAGGCCTCCCAGCCCCAGCATTTT. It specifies CASSLGQASQPQHF.

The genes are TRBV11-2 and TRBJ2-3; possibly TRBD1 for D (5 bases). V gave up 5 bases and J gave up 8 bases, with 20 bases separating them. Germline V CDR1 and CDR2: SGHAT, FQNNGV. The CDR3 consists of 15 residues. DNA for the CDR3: TGTGCCAGCAGCCCAGGGCGTAGTCCCCAGGGTACGCAGTATTTT. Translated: CASSPGRSPQGTQYF.

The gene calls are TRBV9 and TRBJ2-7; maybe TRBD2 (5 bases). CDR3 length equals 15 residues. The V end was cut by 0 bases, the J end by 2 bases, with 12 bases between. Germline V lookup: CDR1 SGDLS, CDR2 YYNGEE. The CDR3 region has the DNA TGTGCCAGCAGCGTAGGAGGCGGGCTCACCTACGAGCAGTACTTC. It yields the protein CASSVGGGLTYEQYF.

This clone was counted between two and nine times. CDR3 sequence (DNA): TGTGCCAGCAGAAAAGGACAGGGTTCCTATGGCTACACCTTC. Amino acids: CASRKGQGSYGYTF. The chain has TRBV11-2 and TRBJ1-2, with TRBD1 identical over 8 bases. V lost 6 bases and J lost 4; bases outside the gene matches: 7. Germline CDR1 and CDR2: SGHAT and FQNNGV. This CDR3 contains 14 residues.

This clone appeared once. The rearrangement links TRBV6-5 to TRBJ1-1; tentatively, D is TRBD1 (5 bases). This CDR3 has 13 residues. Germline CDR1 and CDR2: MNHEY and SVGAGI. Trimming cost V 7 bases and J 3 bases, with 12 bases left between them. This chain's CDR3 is CASTIRGDTEAFF. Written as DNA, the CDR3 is TGTGCCAGCACCATCCGGGGGGACACTGAAGCTTTCTTT.

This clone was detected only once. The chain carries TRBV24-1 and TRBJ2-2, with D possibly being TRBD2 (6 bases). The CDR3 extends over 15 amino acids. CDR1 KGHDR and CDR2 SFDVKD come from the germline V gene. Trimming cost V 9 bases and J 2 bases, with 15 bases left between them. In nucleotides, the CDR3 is TGTGCCACCGCCGGGGGAGGAGTTAACACCGGGGAGCTGTTTTTT. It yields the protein CATAGGGVNTGELFF.

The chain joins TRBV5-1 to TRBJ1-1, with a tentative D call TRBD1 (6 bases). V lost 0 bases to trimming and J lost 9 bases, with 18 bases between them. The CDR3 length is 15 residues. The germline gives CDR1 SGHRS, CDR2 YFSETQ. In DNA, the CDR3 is TGCGCCAGCAGCTTGGGTGGGGGCGCGGAGACTCAAGCTTTCTTT. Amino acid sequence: CASSLGGGAETQAFF.

As DNA, the CDR3 is TGTGCCAGCACGGGACAGCACAATCAGCCCCAGCATTTT. Protein sequence: CASTGQHNQPQHF. This sequence joins TRBV2 and TRBJ1-5; 7 positions agree with TRBD1. Germline V lookup: CDR1 SNHLY, CDR2 FYNNEI. The V gene end was trimmed by 7 bases and the J gene end by 3 bases; junction bases not matched to a gene: 3. The CDR3 has 13 residues.

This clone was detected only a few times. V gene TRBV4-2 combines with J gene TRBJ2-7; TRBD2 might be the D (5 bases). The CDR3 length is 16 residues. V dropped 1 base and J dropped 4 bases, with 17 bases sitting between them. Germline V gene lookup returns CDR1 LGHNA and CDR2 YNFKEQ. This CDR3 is CASSQASSSSAYEQYF. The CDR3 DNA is TGTGCCAGCAGCCAAGCCAGTTCTAGTAGCGCATACGAGCAGTACTTC.

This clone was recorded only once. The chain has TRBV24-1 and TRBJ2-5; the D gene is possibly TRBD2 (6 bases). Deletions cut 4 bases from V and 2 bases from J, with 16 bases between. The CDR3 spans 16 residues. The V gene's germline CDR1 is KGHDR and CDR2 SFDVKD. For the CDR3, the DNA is TGTGCCACCAGTGAGCTGGGACTTACCCTACAAGAGACCCAGTACTTC. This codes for CATSELGLTLQETQYF.

The CDR3 here is CASSGGTDYGYTF. CDR3 sequence (DNA): TGTGCCAGCAGCGGGGGGACAGACTATGGCTACACCTTC. The chain links TRBV5-4 to TRBJ1-2, with 7 nucleotides matching TRBD1. The V gene's germline CDR1 is SGHNT and CDR2 YYREEE (reference sequence). The CDR3 contains 13 residues. The V segment lost 4 bases and the J segment 3 bases; nucleotides outside the gene matches: 3.

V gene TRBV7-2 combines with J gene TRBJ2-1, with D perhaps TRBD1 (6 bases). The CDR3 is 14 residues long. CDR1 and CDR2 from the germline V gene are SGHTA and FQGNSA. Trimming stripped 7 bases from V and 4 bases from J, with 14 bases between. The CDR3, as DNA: TGTGCCAGCAACCGGGCAGGGGCGTACAATGAGCAGTTCTTC. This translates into CASNRAGAYNEQFF.

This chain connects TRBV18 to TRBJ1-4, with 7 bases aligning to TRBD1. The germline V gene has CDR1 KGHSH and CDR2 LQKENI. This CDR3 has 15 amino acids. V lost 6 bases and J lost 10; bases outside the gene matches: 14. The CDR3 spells CASSESTGASGKLFF. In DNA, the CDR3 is TGTGCCAGCTCGGAAAGTACAGGGGCCTCCGGAAAACTGTTTTTT.

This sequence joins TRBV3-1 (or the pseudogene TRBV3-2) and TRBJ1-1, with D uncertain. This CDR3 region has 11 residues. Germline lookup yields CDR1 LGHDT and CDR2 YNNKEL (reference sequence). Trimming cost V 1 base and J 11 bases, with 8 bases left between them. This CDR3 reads CASSQGAIAFF. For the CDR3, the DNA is TGTGCCAGCAGCCAAGGGGCTATCGCTTTCTTT.

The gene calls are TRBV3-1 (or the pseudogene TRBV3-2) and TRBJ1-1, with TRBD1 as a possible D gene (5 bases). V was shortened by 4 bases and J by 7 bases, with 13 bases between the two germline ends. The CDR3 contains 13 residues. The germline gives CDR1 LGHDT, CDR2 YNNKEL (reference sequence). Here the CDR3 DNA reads TGTGCCAGCAGCCGGGGGGAGGGGTTTGAAGCTTTCTTT. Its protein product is CASSRGEGFEAFF.

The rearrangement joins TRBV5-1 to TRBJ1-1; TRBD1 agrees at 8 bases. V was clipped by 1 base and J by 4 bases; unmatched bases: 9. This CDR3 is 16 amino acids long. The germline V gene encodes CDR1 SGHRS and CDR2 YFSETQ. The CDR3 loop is CASSLTGGQGGTEAFF. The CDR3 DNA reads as TGCGCCAGCAGCTTGACGGGCGGACAGGGAGGCACTGAAGCTTTCTTT.

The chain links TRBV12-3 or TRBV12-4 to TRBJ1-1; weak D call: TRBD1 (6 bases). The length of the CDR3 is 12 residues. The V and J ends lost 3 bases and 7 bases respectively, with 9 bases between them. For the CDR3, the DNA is TGTGCCAGCAGTTTTTTACAGGGTGAAGCTTTCTTT. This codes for CASSFLQGEAFF.

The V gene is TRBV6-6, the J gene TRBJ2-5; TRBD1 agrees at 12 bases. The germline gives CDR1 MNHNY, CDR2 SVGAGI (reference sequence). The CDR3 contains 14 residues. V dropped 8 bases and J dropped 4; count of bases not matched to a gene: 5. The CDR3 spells CASRDRGRGETQYF. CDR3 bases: TGTGCCAGCCGGGACAGGGGGCGCGGAGAGACCCAGTACTTC.

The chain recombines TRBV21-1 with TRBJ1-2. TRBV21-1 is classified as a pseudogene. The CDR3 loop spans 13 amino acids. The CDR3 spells CASSLFGGHGYTF. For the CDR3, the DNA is TGTGCCAGCAGCCTGTTCGGGGGGCATGGCTACACCTTC.